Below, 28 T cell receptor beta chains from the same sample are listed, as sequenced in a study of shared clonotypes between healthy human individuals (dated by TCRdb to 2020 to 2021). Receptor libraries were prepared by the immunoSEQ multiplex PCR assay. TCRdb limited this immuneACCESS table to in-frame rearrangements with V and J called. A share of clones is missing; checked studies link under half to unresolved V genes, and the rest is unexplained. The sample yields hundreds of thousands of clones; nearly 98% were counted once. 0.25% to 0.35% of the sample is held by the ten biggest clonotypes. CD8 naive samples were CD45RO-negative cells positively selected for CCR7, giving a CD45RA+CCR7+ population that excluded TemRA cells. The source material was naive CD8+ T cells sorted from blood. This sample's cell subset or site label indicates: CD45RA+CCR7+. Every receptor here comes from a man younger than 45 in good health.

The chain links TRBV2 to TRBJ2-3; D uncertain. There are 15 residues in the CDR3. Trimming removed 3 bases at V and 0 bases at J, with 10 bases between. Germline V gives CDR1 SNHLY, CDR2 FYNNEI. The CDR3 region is CASSDIGSSTDTQYF. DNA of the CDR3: TGTGCCAGCAGTGATATCGGATCTAGCACAGATACGCAGTATTTT.

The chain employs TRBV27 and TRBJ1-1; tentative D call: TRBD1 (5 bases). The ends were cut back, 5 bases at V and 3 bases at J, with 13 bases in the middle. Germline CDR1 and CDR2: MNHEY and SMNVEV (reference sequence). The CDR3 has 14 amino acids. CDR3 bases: TGTGCCAGCAGTCCCCTGGAAGGGGACACTGAAGCTTTCTTT. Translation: CASSPLEGDTEAFF.

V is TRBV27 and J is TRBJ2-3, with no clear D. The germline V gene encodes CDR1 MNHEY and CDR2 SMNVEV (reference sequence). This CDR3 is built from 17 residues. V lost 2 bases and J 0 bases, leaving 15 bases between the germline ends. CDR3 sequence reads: CASSLRLLLSSTDTQYF. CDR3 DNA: TGTGCCAGCAGTTTACGGTTGCTTCTCTCTAGCACAGATACGCAGTATTTT.

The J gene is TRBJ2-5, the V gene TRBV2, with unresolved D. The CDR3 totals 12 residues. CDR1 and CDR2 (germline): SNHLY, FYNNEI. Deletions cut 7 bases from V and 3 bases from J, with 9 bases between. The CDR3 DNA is TGTGCCAGCACCGCCGCCGAAGAGACCCAGTACTTC. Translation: CASTAAEETQYF.

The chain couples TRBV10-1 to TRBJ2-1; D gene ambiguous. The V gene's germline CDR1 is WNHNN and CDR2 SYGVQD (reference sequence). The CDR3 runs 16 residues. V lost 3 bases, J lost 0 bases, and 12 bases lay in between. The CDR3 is CASSEMVESSYNEQFF. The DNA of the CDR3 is TGCGCCAGCAGTGAAATGGTAGAGAGCTCCTACAATGAGCAGTTCTTC.

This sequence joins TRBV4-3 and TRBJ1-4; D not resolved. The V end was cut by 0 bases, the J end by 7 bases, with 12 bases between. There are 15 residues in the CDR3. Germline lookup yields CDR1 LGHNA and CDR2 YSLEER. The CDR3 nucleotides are TGCGCCAGCAGCCAAGATTCGTCGGGCAGTGAAAAACTGTTTTTT. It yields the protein CASSQDSSGSEKLFF.

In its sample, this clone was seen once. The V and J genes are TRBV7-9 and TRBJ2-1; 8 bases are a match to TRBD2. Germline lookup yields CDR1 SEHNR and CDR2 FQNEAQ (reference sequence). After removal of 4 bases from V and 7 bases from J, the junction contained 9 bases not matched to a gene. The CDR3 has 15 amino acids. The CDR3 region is CASSSPGLEANEQFF. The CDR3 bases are TGTGCCAGCAGCTCACCGGGACTAGAGGCAAATGAGCAGTTCTTC.

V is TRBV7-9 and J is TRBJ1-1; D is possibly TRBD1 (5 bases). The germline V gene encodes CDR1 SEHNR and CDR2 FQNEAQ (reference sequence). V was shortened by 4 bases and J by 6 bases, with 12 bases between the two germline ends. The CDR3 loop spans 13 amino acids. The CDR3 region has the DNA TGTGCCAGCAGCTACCGGGACGGTCCTGAAGCTTTCTTT. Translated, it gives CASSYRDGPEAFF.

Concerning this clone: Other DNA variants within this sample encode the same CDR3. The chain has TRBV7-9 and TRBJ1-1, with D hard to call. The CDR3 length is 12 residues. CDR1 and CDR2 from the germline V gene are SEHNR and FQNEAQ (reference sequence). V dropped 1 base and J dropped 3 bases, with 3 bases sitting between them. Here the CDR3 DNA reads TGTGCCAGCAGCTTAGAAGACACTGAAGCTTTCTTT. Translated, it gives CASSLEDTEAFF.

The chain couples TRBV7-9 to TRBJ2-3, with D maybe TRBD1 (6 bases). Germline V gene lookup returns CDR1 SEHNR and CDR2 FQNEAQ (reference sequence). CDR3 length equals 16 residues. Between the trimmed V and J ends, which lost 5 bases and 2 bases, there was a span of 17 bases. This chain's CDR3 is CASSEIPGQHTDTQYF. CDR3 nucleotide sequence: TGTGCCAGCAGCGAAATTCCGGGACAACACACAGATACGCAGTATTTT. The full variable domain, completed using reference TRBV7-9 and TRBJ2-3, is DTGVSQNPRHKITKRGQNVTFRCDPISEHNRLYWYRQTLGQGPEFLTYFQNEAQLEKSRLLSDRFSAERPKGSFSTLEIQRTEQGDSAMYLCASSEIPGQHTDTQYFGPGTRLTVL.

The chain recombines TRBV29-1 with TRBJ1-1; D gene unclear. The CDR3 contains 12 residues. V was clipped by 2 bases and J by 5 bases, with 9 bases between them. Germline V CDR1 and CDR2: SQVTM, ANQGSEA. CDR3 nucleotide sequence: TGCAGCGTTGAATTAGGTGGGACTGAAGCTTTCTTT. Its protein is CSVELGGTEAFF. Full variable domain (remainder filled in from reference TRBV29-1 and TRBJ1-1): SAVISQKPSRDICQRGTSLTIQCQVDSQVTMMFWYRQQPGQSLTLIATANQGSEATYESGFVIDKFPISRPNLTFSTLTVSNMSPEDSSIYLCSVELGGTEAFFGQGTRLTVV.

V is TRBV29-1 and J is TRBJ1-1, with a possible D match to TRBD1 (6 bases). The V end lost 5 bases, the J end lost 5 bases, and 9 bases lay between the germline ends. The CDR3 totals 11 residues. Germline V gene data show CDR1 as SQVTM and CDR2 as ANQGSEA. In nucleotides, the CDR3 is TGCAGCGTTCACAGGGTAACTGAAGCTTTCTTT. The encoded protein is CSVHRVTEAFF.

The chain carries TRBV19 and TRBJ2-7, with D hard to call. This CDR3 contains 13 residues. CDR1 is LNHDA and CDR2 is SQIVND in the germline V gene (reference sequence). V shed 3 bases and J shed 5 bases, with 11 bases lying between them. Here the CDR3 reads CASSIAGGNEQYF. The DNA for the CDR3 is TGTGCCAGTAGTATCGCAGGTGGCAACGAGCAGTACTTC.

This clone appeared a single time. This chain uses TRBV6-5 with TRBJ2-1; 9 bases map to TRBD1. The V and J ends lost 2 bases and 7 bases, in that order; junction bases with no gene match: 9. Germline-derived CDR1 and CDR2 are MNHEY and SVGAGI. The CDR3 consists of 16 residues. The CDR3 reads CASSYPTGGKLNEQFF. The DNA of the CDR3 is TGTGCCAGCAGTTACCCGACAGGGGGAAAATTAAATGAGCAGTTCTTC.

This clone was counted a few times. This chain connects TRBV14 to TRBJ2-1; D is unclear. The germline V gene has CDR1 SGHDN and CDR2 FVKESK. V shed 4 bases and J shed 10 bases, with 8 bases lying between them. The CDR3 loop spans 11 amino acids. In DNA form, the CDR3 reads TGTGCCAGCAGCCCGGGCGGCGAGCAGTTCTTC. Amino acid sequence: CASSPGGEQFF.

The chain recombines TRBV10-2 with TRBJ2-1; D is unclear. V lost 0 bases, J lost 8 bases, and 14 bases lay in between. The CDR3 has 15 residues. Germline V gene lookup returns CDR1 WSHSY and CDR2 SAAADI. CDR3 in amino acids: CASSESGFAVDEQFF. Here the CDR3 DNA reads TGCGCCAGCAGTGAGTCGGGGTTCGCCGTCGATGAGCAGTTCTTC.

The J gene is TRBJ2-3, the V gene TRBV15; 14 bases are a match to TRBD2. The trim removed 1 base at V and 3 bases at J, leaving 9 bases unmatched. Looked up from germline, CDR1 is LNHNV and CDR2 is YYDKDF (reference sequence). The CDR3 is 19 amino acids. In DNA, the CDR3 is TGTGCCACCAGCAGAGGTCGAGGGACTAGCGGGAGCGAGACAGATACGCAGTATTTT. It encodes CATSRGRGTSGSETDTQYF.

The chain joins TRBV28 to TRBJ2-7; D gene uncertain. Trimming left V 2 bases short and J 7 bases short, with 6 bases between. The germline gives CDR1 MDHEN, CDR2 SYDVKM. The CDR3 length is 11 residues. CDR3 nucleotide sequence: TGTGCCAGCAGTTTAACTACGGAGCAGTACTTC. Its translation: CASSLTTEQYF.

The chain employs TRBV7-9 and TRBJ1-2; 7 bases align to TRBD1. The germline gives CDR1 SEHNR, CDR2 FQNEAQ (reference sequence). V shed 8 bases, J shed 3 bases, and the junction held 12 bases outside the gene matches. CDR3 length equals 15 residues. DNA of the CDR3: TGTGCCAGCTATGCGTTCGACAGGGAGGACTATGGCTACACCTTC. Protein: CASYAFDREDYGYTF. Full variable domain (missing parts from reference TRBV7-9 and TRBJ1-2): DTGVSQNPRHKITKRGQNVTFRCDPISEHNRLYWYRQTLGQGPEFLTYFQNEAQLEKSRLLSDRFSAERPKGSFSTLEIQRTEQGDSAMYLCASYAFDREDYGYTFGSGTRLTVV.

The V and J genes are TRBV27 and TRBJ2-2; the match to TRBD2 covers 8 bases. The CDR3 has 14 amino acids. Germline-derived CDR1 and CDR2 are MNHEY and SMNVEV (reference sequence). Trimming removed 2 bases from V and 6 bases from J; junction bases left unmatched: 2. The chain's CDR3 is CASSLGLAAGELFF. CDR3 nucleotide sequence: TGTGCCAGCAGTTTAGGACTAGCAGCCGGGGAGCTGTTTTTT.

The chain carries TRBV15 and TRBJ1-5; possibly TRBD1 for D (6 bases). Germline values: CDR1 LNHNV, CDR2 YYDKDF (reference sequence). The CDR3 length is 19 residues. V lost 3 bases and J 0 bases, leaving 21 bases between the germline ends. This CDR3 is CATSSPSQGQIYSNQPQHF. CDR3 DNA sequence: TGTGCCACCAGCAGCCCGAGTCAAGGACAGATCTATAGCAATCAGCCCCAGCATTTT. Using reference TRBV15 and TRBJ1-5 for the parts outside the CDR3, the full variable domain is DAMVIQNPRYQVTQFGKPVTLSCSQTLNHNVMYWYQQKSSQAPKLLFHYYDKDFNNEADTPDNFQSRRPNTSFCFLDIRSPGLGDTAMYLCATSSPSQGQIYSNQPQHFGDGTRLSIL.

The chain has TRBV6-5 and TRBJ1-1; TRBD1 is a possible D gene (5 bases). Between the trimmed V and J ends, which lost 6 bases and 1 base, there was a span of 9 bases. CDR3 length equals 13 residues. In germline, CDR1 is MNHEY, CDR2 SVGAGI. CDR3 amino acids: CASSRTKNTEAFF. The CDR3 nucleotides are TGTGCCAGCAGCCGGACAAAGAACACTGAAGCTTTCTTT.

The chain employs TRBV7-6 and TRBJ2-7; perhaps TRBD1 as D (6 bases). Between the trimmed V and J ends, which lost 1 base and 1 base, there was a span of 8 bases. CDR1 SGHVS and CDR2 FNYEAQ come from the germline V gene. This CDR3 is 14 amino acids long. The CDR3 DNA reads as TGTGCCAGCAGCTTAGGGGACATGTCCTACGAGCAGTACTTC. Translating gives CASSLGDMSYEQYF. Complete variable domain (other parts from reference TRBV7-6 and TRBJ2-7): GAGVSQSPRYKVTKRGQDVALRCDPISGHVSLYWYRQALGQGPEFLTYFNYEAQQDKSGLPNDRFSAERPEGSISTLTIQRTEQRDSAMYRCASSLGDMSYEQYFGPGTRLTVT.

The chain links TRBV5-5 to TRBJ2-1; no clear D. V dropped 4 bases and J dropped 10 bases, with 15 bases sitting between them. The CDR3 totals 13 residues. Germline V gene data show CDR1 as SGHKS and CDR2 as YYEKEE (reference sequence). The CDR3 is CASSPTQPDEQFF. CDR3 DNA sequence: TGTGCCAGCAGCCCCACACAGCCTGACGAGCAGTTCTTC.

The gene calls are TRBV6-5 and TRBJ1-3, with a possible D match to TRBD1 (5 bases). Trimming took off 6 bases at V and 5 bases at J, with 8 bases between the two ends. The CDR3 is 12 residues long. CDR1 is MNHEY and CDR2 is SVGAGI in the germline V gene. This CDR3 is CASRGPRNTIYF. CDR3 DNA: TGTGCCAGCAGGGGACCAAGAAACACCATATATTTT.

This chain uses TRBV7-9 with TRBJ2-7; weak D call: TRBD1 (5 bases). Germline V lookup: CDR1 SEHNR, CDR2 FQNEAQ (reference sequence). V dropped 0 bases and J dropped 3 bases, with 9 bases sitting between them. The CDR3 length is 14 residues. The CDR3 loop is CASSLAAGNYEQYF. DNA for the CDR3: TGTGCCAGCAGCTTAGCGGCAGGGAACTACGAGCAGTACTTC.

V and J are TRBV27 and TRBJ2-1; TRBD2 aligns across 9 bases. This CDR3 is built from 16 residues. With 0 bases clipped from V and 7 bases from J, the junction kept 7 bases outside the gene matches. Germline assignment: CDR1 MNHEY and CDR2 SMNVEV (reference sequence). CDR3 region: CASSLSTSGGRNEQFF. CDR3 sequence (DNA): TGTGCCAGCAGTTTATCGACTAGCGGAGGGAGGAATGAGCAGTTCTTC.

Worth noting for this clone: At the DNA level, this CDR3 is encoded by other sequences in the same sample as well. In nucleotides, the CDR3 is TGCGCCAGCAGCTTGGGAGGGTACAATGAGCAGTTCTTC. It translates to CASSLGGYNEQFF. V usage is TRBV5-1 and J usage is TRBJ2-1; weak D call: TRBD2 (5 bases). The V end was cut by 0 bases, the J end by 4 bases, with 5 bases between. The germline gives CDR1 SGHRS, CDR2 YFSETQ. The CDR3 has 13 amino acids. The full variable domain, with the rest looked up from reference TRBV5-1 and TRBJ2-1, is KAGVTQTPRYLIKTRGQQVTLSCSPISGHRSVSWYQQTPGQGLQFLFEYFSETQRNKGNFPGRFSGRQFSNSRSEMNVSTLELGDSALYLCASSLGGYNEQFFGPGTRLTVL.